Shown below are 25 T cell receptor beta chains from a single sample sequenced in a study of neurological immune-mediated disorders (dated by TCRdb to between 2018 and 2021). The sample's time point label, in plain terms: longitudinal time-point 3. Libraries were constructed by 5' RACE. Reads for this sample came from an Illumina HiSeq 2500. TCRdb reworked the public reads: Q25 trimming with fastp, MiXCR clone assembly, productive beta chains retained. Every entry covers one CDR3 protein and lists the most common genes and DNA from its rows. The sample yields fewer than 50,000 distinct CDR3 sequences; approximately 12% were counted once. The ten largest clones represent 9.5% to 12% of the sample. Sequencing used PBMCs. The receptors derive from a man aged 25 to 45 in good health.

This clonotype is categorized as large. The chain links TRBV5-1 to TRBJ2-1, with 8 bases that match TRBD2. V shed 0 bases and J 7 bases; nucleotides not matched to a gene: 9. In germline, CDR1 is SGHRS, CDR2 YFSETQ. CDR3 length equals 16 residues. The CDR3 nucleotides read TGCGCCAGCAGCTTGGCCGTCAGCGGGAGCGGTAATGAGCAGTTCTTC. Its translation is CASSLAVSGSGNEQFF.

This clonotype occurred many times. The chain employs TRBV20-1 and TRBJ2-4; D is possibly TRBD1 (6 bases). The CDR3 extends over 14 amino acids. Deletions cut 1 base from V and 9 bases from J, with 16 bases between. CDR1 and CDR2 (germline): DFQATT, SNEGSKA (reference sequence). The chain's CDR3 is CSARVDPEGGIQYF. The CDR3 DNA follows: TGCAGTGCTAGAGTAGACCCCGAAGGGGGCATTCAGTACTTC.

This clonotype occurred many times. This CDR3 is CSVVYPNTGELFF. DNA for the CDR3: TGCAGCGTTGTGTATCCCAACACCGGGGAGCTGTTTTTT. The V call is TRBV29-1, the J call TRBJ2-2; no reliable D call. With 4 bases removed from V and 2 bases from J, the gap between germline ends came to 8 bases. The CDR3 covers 13 residues. Germline-derived CDR1 and CDR2 are SQVTM and ANQGSEA.

This clonotype has a count of ten or more. The chain couples TRBV28 to TRBJ1-6; 7 bases are shared with TRBD1. The length of the CDR3 is 16 residues. CDR1 and CDR2 (germline): MDHEN, SYDVKM. V was clipped by 5 bases and J by 9 bases; unmatched bases: 13. CDR3 protein: CASSVGRGLSRSPLHF. CDR3 nucleotide sequence: TGTGCCAGCAGTGTCGGGAGGGGGCTAAGTCGTTCACCCCTCCACTTT.

This clonotype appeared many times. This chain uses TRBV20-1 with TRBJ1-2; D is unresolved. In germline, CDR1 is DFQATT, CDR2 SNEGSKA (reference sequence). V lost 6 bases and J lost 7, with 12 bases in between. The CDR3 is 11 residues long. The CDR3: CSARRVGGYTF. The DNA of the CDR3 is TGCAGTGCGAGACGGGTGGGTGGCTACACCTTC.

J is TRBJ2-7 and V is TRBV28; the D gene is possibly TRBD1 (5 bases). Trimming took off 4 bases at V and 3 bases at J, with 16 bases between the two ends. The V gene's germline CDR1 is MDHEN and CDR2 SYDVKM. The CDR3 extends over 15 amino acids. CDR3 sequence: CASSSRGGGYYEQYF. DNA for the CDR3: TGTGCCAGCAGTTCAAGGGGCGGTGGGTACTACGAGCAGTACTTC. The full variable domain, in which reference TRBV28 and TRBJ2-7 provide the parts outside the CDR3, is DVKVTQSSRYLVKRTGEKVFLECVQDMDHENMFWYRQDPGLGLRLIYFSYDVKMKEKGDIPEGYSVSREKKERFSLILESASTNQTSMYLCASSSRGGGYYEQYFGPGTRLTVT.

This clonotype was observed many times. The chain couples TRBV11-2 to TRBJ2-1; D ambiguous. V was shortened by 1 base and J by 7 bases, with 14 bases between the two germline ends. Germline V CDR1 and CDR2: SGHAT, FQNNGV. This CDR3 spans 15 amino acids. The chain's CDR3 is CASSLVPRKFNEQFF. The CDR3 nucleotides are TGTGCCAGCAGCTTAGTCCCGAGGAAGTTTAATGAGCAGTTCTTC.

This clonotype has only a few counts. This CDR3 is CASSFFSTDTQYF. CDR3 bases: TGTGCCAGCAGCTTCTTCTCCACAGATACGCAGTATTTT. The V and J genes are TRBV5-6 and TRBJ2-3; no reliable D call. The V end lost 2 bases, the J end lost 2 bases, and 6 bases lay between the germline ends. Germline CDR1 and CDR2: SGHDT and YYEEEE. This CDR3 is 13 amino acids long. Looking up the rest from reference TRBV5-6 and TRBJ2-3 gives the full variable domain: DAGVTQSPTHLIKTRGQQVTLRCSPKSGHDTVSWYQQALGQGPQFIFQYYEEEERQRGNFPDRFSGHQFPNYSSELNVNALLLGDSALYLCASSFFSTDTQYFGPGTRLTVL.

This clonotype was picked up many times. The J gene is TRBJ2-5, the V gene TRBV20-1; D is uncertain. Germline CDR1 DFQATT, CDR2 SNEGSKA (reference sequence). The CDR3 contains 13 residues. The V end was cut by 3 bases, the J end by 1 base, with 9 bases between. CDR3 in DNA: TGCAGTGCTAGCGCTGGTAGCCAAGAGACCCAGTACTTC. It encodes CSASAGSQETQYF.

This clonotype showed up many times. The V and J genes are TRBV7-9 and TRBJ2-3; possibly TRBD2 for D (6 bases). CDR1 is SEHNR, CDR2 FQNEAQ, per germline (reference sequence). CDR3 size: 16 residues. V lost 5 bases to trimming and J lost 6 bases, with 21 bases between them. This CDR3 reads CASSPPLEGLWDTQYF. In DNA form, the CDR3 reads TGTGCCAGCAGCCCCCCTCTGGAGGGGCTTTGGGATACGCAGTATTTT.

This clonotype was counted at least ten times. This chain joins TRBV4-2 and TRBJ2-7; 9 positions agree with TRBD2. The trim removed 1 base at V and 4 bases at J, leaving 11 bases unmatched. There are 17 residues in the CDR3. CDR1 and CDR2 from the germline V gene are LGHNA and YNFKEQ. In DNA, the CDR3 is TGTGCCAGCAGCCAAGCGGAAGGTGTAGCGGGAGAGTACGAGCAGTACTTC. Translating it yields CASSQAEGVAGEYEQYF.

Written as DNA, the CDR3 is TGCGCCAGCAGCTTAAGACAGGGCATTGGGCGCGAGCAGTACTTC. This codes for CASSLRQGIGREQYF. J is TRBJ2-7 and V is TRBV5-1; 7 positions agree with TRBD1. The CDR3 spans 15 residues. With 2 bases clipped from V and 6 bases from J, the junction kept 11 bases outside the gene matches. Per the germline V gene, CDR1 is SGHRS and CDR2 is YFSETQ.

This clonotype was counted many times. This rearrangement joins TRBV5-1 to TRBJ1-1, with D unclear. Germline V lookup: CDR1 SGHRS, CDR2 YFSETQ. V lost 1 base and J 0 bases, leaving 10 bases between the germline ends. This CDR3 region has 15 residues. In DNA form, the CDR3 reads TGCGCCAGCAGCTTGTTGACTGGGGTGAACACTGAAGCTTTCTTT. Translation: CASSLLTGVNTEAFF.

This clonotype showed up many times. V is TRBV7-9 and J is TRBJ2-7; D gene unclear. Per the germline V gene, CDR1 is SEHNR and CDR2 is FQNEAQ (reference sequence). Trimming removed 1 base at V and 3 bases at J, with 10 bases between. The CDR3 loop spans 14 amino acids. The CDR3 reads CASSLGAKVYEQYF. CDR3 sequence (DNA): TGTGCCAGCAGCTTAGGCGCGAAGGTCTACGAGCAGTACTTC.

The rearrangement joins TRBV5-1 to TRBJ2-2; TRBD1 agrees at 8 bases. There are 16 residues in the CDR3. V dropped 0 bases and J dropped 7; count of bases not matched to a gene: 8. Germline values: CDR1 SGHRS, CDR2 YFSETQ. The CDR3 here is CASSLVRQGAYGELFF. CDR3 bases: TGCGCCAGCAGCTTGGTTCGCCAGGGGGCATACGGGGAGCTGTTTTTT.

This clonotype was recorded once. This sequence joins TRBV19 and TRBJ1-3, with D unclear. CDR3 length equals 15 residues. V was clipped by 7 bases and J by 0 bases, with 13 bases between them. Germline V CDR1 and CDR2: LNHDA, SQIVND (reference sequence). CDR3 sequence reads: CASTLLPSSGNTIYF. The CDR3 bases are TGTGCCAGTACCCTCCTCCCGAGCTCTGGAAACACCATATATTTT.

At least ten counts were recorded for this clonotype. This chain joins TRBV14 and TRBJ2-7; 12 bases are a match to TRBD2. The CDR3 loop spans 18 amino acids. Germline V gene lookup returns CDR1 SGHDN and CDR2 FVKESK. The J segment lost 5 bases and the V segment lost 4 bases, leaving 15 bases of the junction unmatched. The CDR3 sequence is CASSPQGDTTSGRHEQYF. CDR3 bases: TGTGCCAGCAGCCCGCAGGGGGATACGACTAGCGGGAGACACGAGCAGTACTTC.

This rearrangement joins TRBV29-1 to TRBJ2-1, with 15 bases identical to TRBD2. The V and J ends lost 3 bases and 8 bases, in that order; junction bases with no gene match: 5. The CDR3 extends over 15 amino acids. The germline V gene encodes CDR1 SQVTM and CDR2 ANQGSEA. DNA of the CDR3: TGCAGCGTTGATTCGGGACTAGCGGGAGGCGATGAGCAGTTCTTC. Protein product: CSVDSGLAGGDEQFF.

This clonotype has at least ten counts. This chain connects TRBV20-1 to TRBJ2-7, with 7 bases identical to TRBD2. The CDR3 is made up of 15 amino acids. After removal of 6 bases from V and 5 bases from J, the junction contained 16 bases not matched to a gene. Germline values: CDR1 DFQATT, CDR2 SNEGSKA (reference sequence). In DNA form, the CDR3 reads TGCAGTGCCTCGGAGGCTAGCGGACTGAGGGACGAGCAGTACTTC. This translates into CSASEASGLRDEQYF.

Many counts were recorded for this clonotype. CDR3 DNA: TGTGCCAGCAGTGGAGGAACCTACAATGAGCAGTTCTTC. Residues: CASSGGTYNEQFF. The chain couples TRBV2 to TRBJ2-1, with D hard to call. CDR1 is SNHLY, CDR2 FYNNEI, per germline. Trimming removed 4 bases from V and 2 bases from J, with 6 bases in between. This CDR3 has 13 amino acids.

This clonotype was detected many times. The gene calls are TRBV29-1 and TRBJ2-3; D not resolved. Germline loops: CDR1 SQVTM, CDR2 ANQGSEA. The CDR3 is 13 amino acids. V was clipped by 8 bases and J by 2 bases, with 14 bases between them. The CDR3 sequence: CSSVGFFTDTQYF. DNA of the CDR3: TGCAGCTCTGTAGGTTTCTTCACAGATACGCAGTATTTT.

This clonotype was counted at least ten times. The V gene is TRBV7-9, the J gene TRBJ2-7, with D possibly called TRBD1 or TRBD2 (5 bases each). The ends were cut back, 1 base at V and 2 bases at J, with 12 bases in the middle. CDR1 and CDR2 (germline): SEHNR, FQNEAQ (reference sequence). This CDR3 has 15 residues. The CDR3 nucleotides read TGTGCCAGCAGCTTAGGAGGGGTTACCCCCTACGAGCAGTACTTC. Translating it yields CASSLGGVTPYEQYF.

In its sample, this clonotype is medium-sized. This chain uses TRBV20-1 with TRBJ2-5; the D is unclear. Per germline, CDR1 DFQATT and CDR2 SNEGSKA (reference sequence). The CDR3 has 13 amino acids. V was trimmed by 0 bases and J by 4 bases, leaving 9 bases between them. The CDR3 reads CSARDLGPETQYF. CDR3 bases: TGCAGTGCTAGAGATTTAGGGCCAGAGACCCAGTACTTC.

This clonotype was observed at least ten times. The V and J genes are TRBV7-9 and TRBJ1-5, with a possible D match to TRBD1 (5 bases). Trimming removed 5 bases at V and 1 base at J, with 9 bases between. Germline V gives CDR1 SEHNR, CDR2 FQNEAQ (reference sequence). The CDR3 spans 14 residues. As DNA, the CDR3 is TGTGCCAGCAGCAGCCGGGACAGCAATCAGCCCCAGCATTTT. Protein sequence: CASSSRDSNQPQHF.

The chain has TRBV5-1 and TRBJ1-2, with D unresolved. This CDR3 has 13 amino acids. Deletions cut 0 bases from V and 2 bases from J, with 5 bases between. The V gene's germline CDR1 is SGHRS and CDR2 YFSETQ. CDR3 bases: TGCGCCAGCAGCTTGGATCCAAACTATGGCTACACCTTC. Protein: CASSLDPNYGYTF.